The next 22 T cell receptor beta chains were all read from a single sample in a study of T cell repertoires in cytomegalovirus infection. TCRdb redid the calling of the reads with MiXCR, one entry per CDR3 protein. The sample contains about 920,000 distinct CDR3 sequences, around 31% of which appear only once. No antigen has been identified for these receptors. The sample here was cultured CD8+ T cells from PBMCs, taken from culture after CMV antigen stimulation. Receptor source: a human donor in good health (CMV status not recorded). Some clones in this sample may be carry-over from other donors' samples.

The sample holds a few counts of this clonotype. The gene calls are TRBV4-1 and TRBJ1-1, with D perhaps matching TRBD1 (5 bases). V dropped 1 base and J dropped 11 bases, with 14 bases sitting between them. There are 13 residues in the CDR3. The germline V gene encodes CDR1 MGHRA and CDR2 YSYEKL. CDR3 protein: CASSQVGGDDAFF. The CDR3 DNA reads TGCGCCAGCAGCCAAGTCGGGGGGGATGACGCTTTCTTT.

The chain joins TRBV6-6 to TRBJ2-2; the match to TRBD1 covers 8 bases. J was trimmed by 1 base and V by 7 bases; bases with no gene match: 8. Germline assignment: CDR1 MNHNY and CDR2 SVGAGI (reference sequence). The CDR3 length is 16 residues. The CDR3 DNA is TGTGCCAGCACCTTCACAGGGGGAGTGAACACCGGGGAGCTGTTTTTT. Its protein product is CASTFTGGVNTGELFF.

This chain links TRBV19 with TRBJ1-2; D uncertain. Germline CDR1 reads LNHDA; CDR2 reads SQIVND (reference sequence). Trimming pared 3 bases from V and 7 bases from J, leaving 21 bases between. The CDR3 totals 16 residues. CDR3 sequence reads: CASSILAGVKSGGYTF. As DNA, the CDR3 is TGTGCCAGTAGTATTTTGGCAGGAGTAAAATCGGGTGGCTACACCTTC. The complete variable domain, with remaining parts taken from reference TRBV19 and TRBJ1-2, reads DGGITQSPKYLFRKEGQNVTLSCEQNLNHDAMYWYRQDPGQGLRLIYYSQIVNDFQKGDIAEGYSVSREKKESFPLTVTSAQKNPTAFYLCASSILAGVKSGGYTFGSGTRLTVV.

CDR3 region: CASSPWDKRTDTQYF. In DNA form, the CDR3 reads TGTGCCAGCAGCCCTTGGGACAAACGCACAGATACGCAGTATTTT. The genes are TRBV11-2 and TRBJ2-3; D possibly corresponds to TRBD1 (6 bases). This CDR3 has 15 residues. V shed 5 bases and J shed 1 base, with 13 bases lying between them. CDR1 is SGHAT, CDR2 FQNNGV, per germline.

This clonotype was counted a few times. CDR3 sequence: CASSLAGAGQGMNEQFF. Written as DNA, the CDR3 is TGTGCCAGCAGCTTAGCGGGGGCGGGTCAGGGGATGAATGAGCAGTTCTTC. V gene TRBV7-6 combines with J gene TRBJ2-1; possibly TRBD1 for D (6 bases). Trimming pared 0 bases from V and 7 bases from J, leaving 19 bases between. Germline V gives CDR1 SGHVS, CDR2 FNYEAQ. The CDR3 extends over 17 amino acids.

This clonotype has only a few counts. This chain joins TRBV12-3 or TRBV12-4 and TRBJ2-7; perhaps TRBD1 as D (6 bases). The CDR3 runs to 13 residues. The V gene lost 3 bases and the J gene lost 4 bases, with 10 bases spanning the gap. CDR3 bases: TGTGCCAGCAGTTTTAGGGGGTCTTACGAGCAGTACTTC. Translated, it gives CASSFRGSYEQYF.

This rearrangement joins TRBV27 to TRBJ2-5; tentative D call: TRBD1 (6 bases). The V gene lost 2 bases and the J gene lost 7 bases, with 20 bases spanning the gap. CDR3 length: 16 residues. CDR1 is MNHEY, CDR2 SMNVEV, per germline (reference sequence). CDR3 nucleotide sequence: TGTGCCAGCAGTTTAAGTAATTGGGGGCCCGCGGGGACCCAGTACTTC. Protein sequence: CASSLSNWGPAGTQYF.

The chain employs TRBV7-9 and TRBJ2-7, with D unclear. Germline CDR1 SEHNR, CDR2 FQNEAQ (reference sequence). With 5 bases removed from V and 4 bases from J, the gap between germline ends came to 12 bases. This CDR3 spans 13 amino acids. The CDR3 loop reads CASSPRQPYEQYF. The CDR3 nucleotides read TGTGCCAGCAGCCCCAGGCAGCCTTACGAGCAGTACTTC.

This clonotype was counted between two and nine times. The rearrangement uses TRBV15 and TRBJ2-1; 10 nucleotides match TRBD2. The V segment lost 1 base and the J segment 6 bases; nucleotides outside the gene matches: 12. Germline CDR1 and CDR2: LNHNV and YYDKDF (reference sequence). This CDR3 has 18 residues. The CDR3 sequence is CATSRGSGGAAGSNEQFF. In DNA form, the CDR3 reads TGTGCCACCAGCAGAGGCAGCGGGGGGGCGGCGGGATCCAATGAGCAGTTCTTC.

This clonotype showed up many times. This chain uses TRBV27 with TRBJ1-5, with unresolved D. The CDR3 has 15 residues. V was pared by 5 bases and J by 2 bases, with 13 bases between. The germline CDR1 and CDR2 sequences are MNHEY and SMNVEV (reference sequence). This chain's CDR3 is CASSTHTSGNQPQHF. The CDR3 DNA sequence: TGTGCCAGCAGTACCCACACCTCCGGCAATCAGCCCCAGCATTTT.

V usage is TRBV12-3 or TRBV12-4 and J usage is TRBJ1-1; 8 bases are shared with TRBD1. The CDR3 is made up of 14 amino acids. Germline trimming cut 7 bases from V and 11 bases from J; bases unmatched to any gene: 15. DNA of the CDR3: TGTGCCAGCACCTCGGGACAGGTAGAATATTGTGCTTTCTTT. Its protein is CASTSGQVEYCAFF.

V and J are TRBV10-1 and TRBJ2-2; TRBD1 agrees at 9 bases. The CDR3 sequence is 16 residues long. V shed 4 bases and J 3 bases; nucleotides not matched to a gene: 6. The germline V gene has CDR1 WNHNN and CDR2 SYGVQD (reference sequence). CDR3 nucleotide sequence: TGCGCCAGCAGTGCATACAGGGGGCTGGACACCGGGGAGCTGTTTTTT. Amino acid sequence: CASSAYRGLDTGELFF.

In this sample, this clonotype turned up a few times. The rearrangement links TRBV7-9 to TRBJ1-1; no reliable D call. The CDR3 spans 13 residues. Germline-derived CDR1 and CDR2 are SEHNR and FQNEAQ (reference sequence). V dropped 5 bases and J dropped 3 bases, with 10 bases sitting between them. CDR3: CASSEGGHTEAFF. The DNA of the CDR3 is TGTGCCAGCAGCGAGGGAGGGCACACTGAAGCTTTCTTT. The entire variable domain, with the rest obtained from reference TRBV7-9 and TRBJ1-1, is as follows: DTGVSQNPRHKITKRGQNVTFRCDPISEHNRLYWYRQTLGQGPEFLTYFQNEAQLEKSRLLSDRFSAERPKGSFSTLEIQRTEQGDSAMYLCASSEGGHTEAFFGQGTRLTVV.

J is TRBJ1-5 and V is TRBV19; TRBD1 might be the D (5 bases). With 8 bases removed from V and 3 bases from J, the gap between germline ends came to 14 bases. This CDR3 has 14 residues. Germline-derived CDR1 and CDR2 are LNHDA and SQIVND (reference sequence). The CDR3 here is CASEGDSFNQPQHF. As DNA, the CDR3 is TGTGCCAGTGAAGGGGACTCCTTCAATCAGCCCCAGCATTTT.

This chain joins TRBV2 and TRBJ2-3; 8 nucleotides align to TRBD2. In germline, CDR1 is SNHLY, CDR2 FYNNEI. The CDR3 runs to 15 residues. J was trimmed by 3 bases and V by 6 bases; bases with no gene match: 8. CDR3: CASRRVLAATDTQYF. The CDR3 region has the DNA TGTGCCAGCAGGAGAGTACTAGCGGCTACAGATACGCAGTATTTT.

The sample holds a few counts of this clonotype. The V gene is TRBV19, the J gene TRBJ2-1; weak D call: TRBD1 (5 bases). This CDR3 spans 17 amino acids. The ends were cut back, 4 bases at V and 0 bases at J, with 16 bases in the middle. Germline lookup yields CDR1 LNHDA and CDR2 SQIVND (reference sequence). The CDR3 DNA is TGTGCCAGTAGTAGAAAACAGGTAGAACCCTCCTACAATGAGCAGTTCTTC. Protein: CASSRKQVEPSYNEQFF.

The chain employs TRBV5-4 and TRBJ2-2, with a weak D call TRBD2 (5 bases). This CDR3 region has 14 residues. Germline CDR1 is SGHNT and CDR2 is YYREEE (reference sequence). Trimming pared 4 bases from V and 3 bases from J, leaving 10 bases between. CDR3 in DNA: TGTGCCAGCAGCCCCCTCGGGGACACCGGGGAGCTGTTTTTT. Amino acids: CASSPLGDTGELFF.

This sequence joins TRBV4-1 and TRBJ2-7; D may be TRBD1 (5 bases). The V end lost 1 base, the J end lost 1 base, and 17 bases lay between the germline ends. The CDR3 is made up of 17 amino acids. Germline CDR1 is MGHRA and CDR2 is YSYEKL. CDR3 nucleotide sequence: TGCGCCAGCAGCCAAGCACCCCAGGGCCACCTATCCTACGAGCAGTACTTC. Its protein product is CASSQAPQGHLSYEQYF.

The CDR3 reads CASSLGLGRGPNTGELFF. The CDR3 DNA follows: TGTGCCAGCAGTTTGGGCCTGGGCAGGGGGCCTAACACCGGGGAGCTGTTTTTT. V and J are TRBV28 and TRBJ2-2, with TRBD1 identical over 8 bases. CDR1 MDHEN and CDR2 SYDVKM come from the germline V gene. V lost 3 bases, J lost 2 bases, and 11 bases stayed unmatched. CDR3 length equals 18 residues.

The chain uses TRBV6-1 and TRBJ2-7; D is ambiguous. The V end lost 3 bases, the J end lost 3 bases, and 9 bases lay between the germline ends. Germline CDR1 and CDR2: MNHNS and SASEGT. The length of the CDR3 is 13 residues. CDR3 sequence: CASSERDIYEQYF. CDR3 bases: TGTGCCAGCAGTGAGAGAGATATCTACGAGCAGTACTTC.

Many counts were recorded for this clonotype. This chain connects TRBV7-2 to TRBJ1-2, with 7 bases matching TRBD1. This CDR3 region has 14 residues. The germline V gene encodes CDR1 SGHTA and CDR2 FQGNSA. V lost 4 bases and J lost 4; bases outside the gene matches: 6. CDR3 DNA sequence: TGTGCCAGCAGCTCCAGGGGGGACCTCTATGGCTACACCTTC. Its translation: CASSSRGDLYGYTF. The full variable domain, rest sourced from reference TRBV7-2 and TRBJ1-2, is GAGVSQSPSNKVTEKGKDVELRCDPISGHTALYWYRQSLGQGLEFLIYFQGNSAPDKSGLPSDRFSAERTGGSVSTLTIQRTQQEDSAVYLCASSSRGDLYGYTFGSGTRLTVV.

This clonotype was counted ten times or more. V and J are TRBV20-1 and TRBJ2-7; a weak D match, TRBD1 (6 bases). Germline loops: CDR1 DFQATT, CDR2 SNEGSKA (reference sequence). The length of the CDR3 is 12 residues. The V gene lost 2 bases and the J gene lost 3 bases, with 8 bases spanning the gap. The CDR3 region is CSARTGFYEQYF. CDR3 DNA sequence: TGCAGTGCTAGAACAGGGTTCTACGAGCAGTACTTC.